This T cell receptor beta chain emerged from a study of cytomegalovirus exposure and HLA in healthy donors. Findings of the study overall: Researchers reportedly found TCR beta sequences accurately predicted most subjects' HLA-A and HLA-B alleles.

Trimming removed 3 bases from V and 2 bases from J, with 14 bases in between. CDR3 length: 15 amino acids. CDR1 and CDR2 from the germline V gene are LNHNV and YYDKDF (reference sequence). This clone showed up just a few times. The antigen remains undetermined. 60 Vbeta and 13 Jbeta primers were used in PCR. Sequencing used immunoSEQ multiplex PCR; TCRdb keeps in-frame clones, though not all of them. Of about 150,000 clones in the sample, approximately 77% are singletons; the top ten hold over 1.2%. The clonotype was recovered from a man between 18 and 35 years old in good health and CMV-seronegative. The chain links TRBV15 to TRBJ2-7; TRBD1 might be the D (5 bases). The sample was PBMCs. The CDR3 DNA is TGTGCCACCAGCAGGGAACCTCAGGGTACCTACGAGCAGTACTTC. Translated: CATSREPQGTYEQYF.